One and the same sample provided the 31 T cell receptor beta chains below, sequenced in a study of cytomegalovirus exposure and HLA in healthy donors. Method: immunoSEQ multiplex PCR; TCRdb's copy keeps in-frame clones and lacks some. The data contain about 64,000 clones, around 95% of them singletons. The sequenced sample was PBMCs. The receptors shown here come from a woman in her late teens or twenties in good health and CMV-seropositive.

The chain is built from TRBV6-1 and TRBJ2-1, with TRBD2 as a possible D gene (6 bases). The CDR3 length is 16 residues. V was pared by 6 bases and J by 0 bases, with 15 bases between. Germline V CDR1 and CDR2: MNHNS, SASEGT. The CDR3 DNA reads as TGTGCCAGCAGAGAAATAGCGGAGTTCTCCTACAATGAGCAGTTCTTC. Protein sequence: CASREIAEFSYNEQFF.

This chain joins TRBV7-2 and TRBJ2-3; 8 nucleotides agree with TRBD2. The germline gives CDR1 SGHTA, CDR2 FQGNSA. The CDR3 contains 15 residues. J was trimmed by 6 bases and V by 1 base; bases with no gene match: 6. The CDR3 nucleotides are TGTGCCAGCAGCTTAGGGACCCCGGGGGGGGATACGCAGTATTTT. Translated: CASSLGTPGGDTQYF.

The chain couples TRBV5-1 to TRBJ1-1, with D perhaps matching TRBD1 (6 bases). The CDR3 extends over 12 amino acids. Germline V gives CDR1 SGHRS, CDR2 YFSETQ. Trimming removed 7 bases at V and 5 bases at J, with 12 bases between. For the CDR3, the DNA is TGCGCCAGCGTCCACAGGGAAACTGAAGCTTTCTTT. Its translation: CASVHRETEAFF.

CDR3 coding DNA: TGTGCCAGCAGCTCACCGGGACTCCACACAGATACGCAGTATTTT. Residues: CASSSPGLHTDTQYF. V is TRBV14 and J is TRBJ2-3; tentatively, D is TRBD2 (6 bases). This CDR3 is 15 amino acids long. The germline V gene has CDR1 SGHDN and CDR2 FVKESK. V shed 5 bases and J shed 2 bases, with 14 bases lying between them.

The chain combines TRBV5-4 with TRBJ2-1; unclear D gene. CDR1 and CDR2 from the germline V gene are SGHNT and YYREEE (reference sequence). The ends were cut back, 2 bases at V and 7 bases at J, with 4 bases in the middle. The CDR3 is 11 residues long. CDR3 sequence (DNA): TGTGCCAGCAGCTTTCGGAATGAGCAGTTCTTC. This translates into CASSFRNEQFF.

The chain combines TRBV2 with TRBJ2-7; 8 bases line up with TRBD1. The V gene end was trimmed by 6 bases and the J gene end by 2 bases; junction bases not matched to a gene: 3. The germline V gene has CDR1 SNHLY and CDR2 FYNNEI. The CDR3 is made up of 13 amino acids. The CDR3 DNA sequence: TGTGCCAGCAGCAAACAGGGGGCCTACGAGCAGTACTTC. Translated, it gives CASSKQGAYEQYF.

This chain uses TRBV7-3 with TRBJ2-1; 7 bases are shared with TRBD2. CDR1 and CDR2 (germline): SGHTA, FQGTGA. CDR3 length equals 13 residues. V trimming: 4 bases; J trimming: 9 bases; junction bases outside the gene matches: 6. In nucleotides, the CDR3 is TGTGCCAGCAGCTCCGGACTAGAGGGTGAGCAGTTCTTC. Its protein product is CASSSGLEGEQFF.

This chain links TRBV28 with TRBJ1-2; D is possibly TRBD1 (6 bases). Germline CDR1 and CDR2: MDHEN and SYDVKM. CDR3 size: 14 residues. V shed 5 bases and J shed 1 base, with 11 bases lying between them. CDR3 sequence (DNA): TGTGCCAGCAGTCTACCGGACAGTAACTATGGCTACACCTTC. Translated: CASSLPDSNYGYTF.

This rearrangement joins TRBV7-9 to TRBJ1-4; D possibly corresponds to TRBD1 (6 bases). V was cut by 5 bases and J by 2 bases, with 9 bases left in between. The CDR3 is 14 residues long. Per germline, CDR1 SEHNR and CDR2 FQNEAQ (reference sequence). This CDR3 reads CASSRQGTNEKLFF. DNA of the CDR3: TGTGCCAGCAGCCGCCAGGGGACTAATGAAAAACTGTTTTTT.

The chain is built from TRBV25-1 and TRBJ1-1, with TRBD1 matching 7 bases. CDR1 is MGHDK and CDR2 is SYGVNS in the germline V gene. The CDR3 runs to 13 residues. The J segment lost 3 bases and the V segment lost 6 bases, leaving 4 bases of the junction unmatched. CDR3 region: CASRPTGYTEAFF. CDR3 coding DNA: TGTGCCAGCAGACCGACAGGGTACACTGAAGCTTTCTTT.

The chain uses TRBV5-6 and TRBJ2-4; TRBD1 aligns across 8 bases. There are 16 residues in the CDR3. Trimming removed 0 bases from V and 6 bases from J; junction bases left unmatched: 8. Germline CDR1 reads SGHDT; CDR2 reads YYEEEE. In DNA, the CDR3 is TGTGCCAGCAGCTTGGCGGACAGGGATGATTCAAACATTCAGTACTTC. Its translation is CASSLADRDDSNIQYF. The full variable domain, rest sourced from reference TRBV5-6 and TRBJ2-4, is DAGVTQSPTHLIKTRGQQVTLRCSPKSGHDTVSWYQQALGQGPQFIFQYYEEEERQRGNFPDRFSGHQFPNYSSELNVNALLLGDSALYLCASSLADRDDSNIQYFGAGTRLSVL.

The chain employs TRBV11-2 and TRBJ2-2; D gene unclear. CDR3 length: 16 residues. Trimming shortened V by 1 base and J by 0 bases, and 9 bases separated the two germline ends. Germline V gene lookup returns CDR1 SGHAT and CDR2 FQNNGV. The CDR3 bases are TGTGCCAGCAGCTTAGTTAACGGGTCGAACACCGGGGAGCTGTTTTTT. This translates into CASSLVNGSNTGELFF.

The rearrangement uses TRBV7-2 and TRBJ1-1; D remains ambiguous. V lost 1 base, J lost 1 base, and 10 bases lay in between. The CDR3 sequence is 15 residues long. CDR1 is SGHTA, CDR2 FQGNSA, per germline. The CDR3, as DNA: TGTGCCAGCAGCTTAGTCACGGGTCGGAACACTGAAGCTTTCTTT. This translates into CASSLVTGRNTEAFF.

The CDR3 DNA reads TGTGCCTGGAGGTCCGCCGCGGGAGAGACCCAGTACTTC. Translating it yields CAWRSAAGETQYF. The genes are TRBV30 and TRBJ2-5; possibly TRBD2 for D (5 bases). The ends were cut back, 3 bases at V and 4 bases at J, with 12 bases in the middle. Germline CDR1 reads GTSNPN; CDR2 reads SVGIG (reference sequence). The CDR3 totals 13 residues.

This clone appeared once. This chain uses TRBV28 with TRBJ1-2; D gene unclear. Germline V gene lookup returns CDR1 MDHEN and CDR2 SYDVKM. This CDR3 is built from 13 residues. V dropped 4 bases and J dropped 8 bases, with 14 bases sitting between them. CDR3 nucleotides: TGTGCCAGCAGTTCCCCGCCAGGAGGAGGCTACACCTTC. This gives the protein CASSSPPGGGYTF.

This chain connects TRBV6-5 to TRBJ1-4, with 11 bases that match TRBD1. Germline trimming cut 6 bases from V and 5 bases from J; bases unmatched to any gene: 5. Germline V CDR1 and CDR2: MNHEY, SVGAGI. The CDR3 is made up of 15 amino acids. The CDR3 reads CASRGRTGGNEKLFF. The CDR3 DNA reads TGTGCCAGCAGGGGCAGGACAGGGGGCAATGAAAAACTGTTTTTT.

The V and J genes are TRBV29-1 and TRBJ2-3; possible D gene TRBD2, 6 bases. CDR3 length equals 15 residues. V was shortened by 2 bases and J by 1 base, with 13 bases between the two germline ends. Per germline, CDR1 SQVTM and CDR2 ANQGSEA. CDR3 region: CSVERRRGGTDTQYF. CDR3 DNA sequence: TGCAGCGTTGAAAGGAGGAGGGGAGGCACAGATACGCAGTATTTT.

The V call is TRBV18, the J call TRBJ1-2, with D possibly matching TRBD1 (6 bases). The CDR3 runs 17 residues. With 1 base removed from V and 2 bases from J, the gap between germline ends came to 17 bases. In germline, CDR1 is KGHSH, CDR2 LQKENI. The CDR3 protein is CASSPRQAGVVNYGYTF. In DNA, the CDR3 is TGTGCCAGCTCACCACGACAGGCCGGTGTGGTAAACTATGGCTACACCTTC.

The genes are TRBV10-2 and TRBJ2-2; D possibly corresponds to TRBD1 (5 bases). The V end lost 4 bases, the J end lost 4 bases, and 10 bases lay between the germline ends. The V gene's germline CDR1 is WSHSY and CDR2 SAAADI. The CDR3 contains 14 residues. This CDR3 reads CASSGIGVTGELFF. CDR3 DNA sequence: TGCGCCAGCAGTGGTATAGGGGTCACCGGGGAGCTGTTTTTT.

The chain links TRBV28 to TRBJ2-4, with D possibly being TRBD1 (6 bases). This CDR3 comprises 14 residues. Deletions cut 2 bases from V and 2 bases from J, with 7 bases between. In germline, CDR1 is MDHEN, CDR2 SYDVKM. CDR3 nucleotide sequence: TGTGCCAGCAGTTTAGGACAGCCCAAAAACATTCAGTACTTC. Translating gives CASSLGQPKNIQYF.

This clone is a singleton in its sample. V gene TRBV5-1 combines with J gene TRBJ1-2; D is unclear. Per germline, CDR1 SGHRS and CDR2 YFSETQ. Trimming took off 4 bases at V and 13 bases at J, with 26 bases between the two ends. CDR3 length: 15 residues. CDR3 bases: TGCGCCAGCAGCCTTCCCTTCCCTGGCCCGGCTGGACTCACCTTC. This translates into CASSLPFPGPAGLTF.

J is TRBJ2-3 and V is TRBV27; 7 bases match TRBD2. The CDR3 length is 12 residues. The germline CDR1 and CDR2 sequences are MNHEY and SMNVEV (reference sequence). With V trimmed by 7 bases and J by 5 bases, 3 bases remained unmatched. CDR3 amino acids: CASNGGEDTQYF. The CDR3 bases are TGTGCCAGCAATGGGGGGGAAGATACGCAGTATTTT.

The chain carries TRBV11-3 and TRBJ2-2; maybe TRBD2 (5 bases). Trimming left V 6 bases short and J 6 bases short, with 11 bases between. CDR3 size: 13 residues. Looked up from germline, CDR1 is SGHNT and CDR2 is YENEEA. CDR3 protein: CASSQLVPGELFF. The CDR3, as DNA: TGTGCCAGCAGTCAACTAGTTCCCGGGGAGCTGTTTTTT.

This sequence joins TRBV28 and TRBJ2-7, with a possible D match to TRBD2 (6 bases). This CDR3 has 14 amino acids. V lost 2 bases and J 3 bases, leaving 11 bases between the germline ends. Germline CDR1 is MDHEN and CDR2 is SYDVKM. Here the CDR3 reads CASSLVGRGYEQYF. CDR3 coding DNA: TGTGCCAGCAGTTTAGTCGGGCGGGGCTACGAGCAGTACTTC.

The chain employs TRBV11-2 and TRBJ2-1, with D possibly being TRBD2 (5 bases). CDR1 and CDR2 (germline): SGHAT, FQNNGV. This CDR3 has 14 amino acids. V lost 3 bases, J lost 8 bases, and 14 bases lay in between. The CDR3 DNA follows: TGTGCCAGCAGCTTCCAGACACCGGAGGATGAGCAGTTCTTC. This translates into CASSFQTPEDEQFF.

The chain recombines TRBV9 with TRBJ2-5, with 8 bases aligning to TRBD2. The V gene end was trimmed by 0 bases and the J gene end by 5 bases; junction bases not matched to a gene: 6. CDR1 and CDR2 (germline): SGDLS, YYNGEE. This CDR3 comprises 15 residues. The CDR3 is CASSVVSGSWETQYF. The DNA of the CDR3 is TGTGCCAGCAGCGTAGTCAGCGGGAGTTGGGAGACCCAGTACTTC.

J is TRBJ2-1 and V is TRBV2; tentative D call: TRBD1 (5 bases). The CDR3 totals 15 residues. The V end lost 6 bases, the J end lost 1 base, and 13 bases lay between the germline ends. Germline CDR1 is SNHLY and CDR2 is FYNNEI. The CDR3 loop reads CASRLRVASYNEQFF. As DNA, the CDR3 is TGTGCCAGCAGGCTCAGGGTCGCATCCTACAATGAGCAGTTCTTC.

The chain uses TRBV29-1 and TRBJ2-7; 9 bases are shared with TRBD2. The J segment lost 4 bases and the V segment lost 1 base, leaving 17 bases of the junction unmatched. This CDR3 has 18 amino acids. The germline CDR1 and CDR2 sequences are SQVTM and ANQGSEA. The DNA of the CDR3 is TGCAGCGTTGAAGGGGAGGGTAATAGCGGGAGTGGAGAGTACGAGCAGTACTTC. Protein sequence: CSVEGEGNSGSGEYEQYF.

This clone appeared a few times. The chain has TRBV14 and TRBJ2-1; D is unresolved. The CDR3 loop spans 12 amino acids. Germline CDR1 is SGHDN and CDR2 is FVKESK. With 4 bases removed from V and 4 bases from J, the gap between germline ends came to 5 bases. The CDR3 reads CASSLQYNEQFF. Written as DNA, the CDR3 is TGTGCCAGCAGCCTCCAGTACAATGAGCAGTTCTTC.

The rearrangement joins TRBV9 to TRBJ2-5, with 9 positions matching TRBD2. The germline V gene encodes CDR1 SGDLS and CDR2 YYNGEE. J lost 5 bases, V lost 0 bases, and 8 bases had no gene match. The length of the CDR3 is 16 residues. Written as DNA, the CDR3 is TGTGCCAGCAGCGTAGCTTCGCGGGAGGGCCGCGAGACCCAGTACTTC. Amino acid sequence: CASSVASREGRETQYF.

V usage is TRBV7-2 and J usage is TRBJ2-7; the D gene is possibly TRBD1 (6 bases). Looked up from germline, CDR1 is SGHTA and CDR2 is FQGNSA. The CDR3 is 14 amino acids. V lost 7 bases and J 6 bases, leaving 19 bases between the germline ends. CDR3 in DNA: TGTGCCAGCAACCAGGGGCTACTGGTTTCCGAGCAGTACTTC. This translates into CASNQGLLVSEQYF.